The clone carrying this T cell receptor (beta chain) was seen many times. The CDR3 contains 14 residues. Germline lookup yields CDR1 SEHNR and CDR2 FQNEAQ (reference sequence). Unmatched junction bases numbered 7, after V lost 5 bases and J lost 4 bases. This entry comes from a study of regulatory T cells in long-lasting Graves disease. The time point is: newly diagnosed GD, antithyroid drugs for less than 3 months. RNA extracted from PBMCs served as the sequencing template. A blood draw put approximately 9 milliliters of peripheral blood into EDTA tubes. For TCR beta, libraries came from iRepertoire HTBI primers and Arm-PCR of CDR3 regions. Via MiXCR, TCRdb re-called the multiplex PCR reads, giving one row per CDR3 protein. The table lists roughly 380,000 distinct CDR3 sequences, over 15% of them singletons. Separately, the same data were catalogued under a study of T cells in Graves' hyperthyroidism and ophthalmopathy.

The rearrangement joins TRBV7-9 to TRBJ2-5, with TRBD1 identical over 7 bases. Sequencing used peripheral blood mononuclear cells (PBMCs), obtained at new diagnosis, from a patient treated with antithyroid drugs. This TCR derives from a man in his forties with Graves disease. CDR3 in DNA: TGTGCCAGCAGCACTAGGACAGGAGGAGAGACCCAGTACTTC. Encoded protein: CASSTRTGGETQYF.